The 22 T cell receptor beta chains listed next were all sequenced from one sample in a study of cytomegalovirus exposure and HLA in healthy donors. TCRdb's table, derived via immunoSEQ multiplex PCR, lists solely in-frame clones and lacks some. The sample consists of some 150,000 clones, more than 75% of them appearing once. Material: PBMCs. The receptors originated from a man aged 18 to 30 in good health and CMV-seronegative.

The chain carries TRBV6-6 and TRBJ1-2, with D perhaps matching TRBD1 (5 bases). Germline CDR1 reads MNHNY; CDR2 reads SVGAGI (reference sequence). V lost 8 bases to trimming and J lost 2 bases, with 21 bases between them. The CDR3 loop spans 16 amino acids. CDR3: CASVGGNTLLNYGYTF. The CDR3 DNA follows: TGTGCCAGCGTTGGGGGGAATACCCTTCTCAACTATGGCTACACCTTC.

The V and J genes are TRBV7-9 and TRBJ1-5; D perhaps matches TRBD1 (5 bases). The ends were cut back, 6 bases at V and 3 bases at J, with 9 bases in the middle. From germline, CDR1 is SEHNR and CDR2 FQNEAQ (reference sequence). The CDR3 contains 13 residues. CDR3: CASRRGSNQPQHF. CDR3 coding DNA: TGTGCCAGCAGACGGGGGTCCAATCAGCCCCAGCATTTT.

V and J are TRBV6-1 and TRBJ2-1; 7 nucleotides match TRBD2. The ends lost 6 bases at V and 3 bases at J; junction bases unmatched: 5. Germline V gene lookup returns CDR1 MNHNS and CDR2 SASEGT. This CDR3 is 14 amino acids long. CDR3 sequence: CASRGGGFYNEQFF. Written as DNA, the CDR3 is TGTGCCAGCAGAGGCGGGGGTTTCTACAATGAGCAGTTCTTC.

The rearrangement joins TRBV6-5 to TRBJ1-6, with 8 bases fitting TRBD1. This CDR3 contains 14 residues. The germline V gene has CDR1 MNHEY and CDR2 SVGAGI. V dropped 6 bases and J dropped 7; count of bases not matched to a gene: 5. DNA of the CDR3: TGTGCCAGCAGATGGACAGGGCCCAATTCACCCCTCCACTTT. Protein: CASRWTGPNSPLHF.

V usage is TRBV4-1 and J usage is TRBJ2-2, with 8 bases that match TRBD1. This CDR3 comprises 17 residues. The ends lost 0 bases at V and 8 bases at J; junction bases unmatched: 11. Germline V gene lookup returns CDR1 MGHRA and CDR2 YSYEKL. The CDR3 region has the DNA TGCGCCAGCAGCCAAGAGGACAGGGTCAGTAGATCTGGGGAGCTGTTTTTT. It encodes CASSQEDRVSRSGELFF.

In its sample, this clone was seen a few times. The chain couples TRBV4-3 to TRBJ1-2; D is ambiguous. V was clipped by 0 bases and J by 4 bases, with 21 bases between them. Germline V lookup: CDR1 LGHNA, CDR2 YSLEER. There are 18 residues in the CDR3. CDR3 sequence (DNA): TGCGCCAGCAGCCAAGAATGGGTTAGCGGAGGGTTAAGCTATGGCTACACCTTC. Amino acid sequence: CASSQEWVSGGLSYGYTF.

This CDR3 is CASSPGQTNTGELFF. CDR3 nucleotide sequence: TGTGCCAGCTCACCGGGACAGACTAACACCGGGGAGCTGTTTTTT. The rearrangement joins TRBV18 to TRBJ2-2, with 7 bases fitting TRBD1. This CDR3 region has 15 residues. CDR1 is KGHSH, CDR2 LQKENI, per germline. Trimming cost V 3 bases and J 2 bases; bases outside gene matches: 3.

The chain carries TRBV11-2 and TRBJ2-1; tentative D call: TRBD1 (6 bases). Per germline, CDR1 SGHAT and CDR2 FQNNGV. The CDR3 length is 15 residues. Trimming pared 5 bases from V and 4 bases from J, leaving 15 bases between. The CDR3 DNA is TGTGCCAGCAGCCCCCTCAGACAGGCATACAATGAGCAGTTCTTC. Protein product: CASSPLRQAYNEQFF.

This chain links TRBV4-3 with TRBJ2-3, with 9 bases aligning to TRBD1. Germline values: CDR1 LGHNA, CDR2 YSLEER. The CDR3 contains 17 residues. V shed 1 base, J shed 2 bases, and the junction held 7 bases outside the gene matches. The CDR3 loop is CASSQGPGQGTTDTQYF. The DNA for the CDR3 is TGCGCCAGCAGCCAAGGTCCCGGACAGGGGACCACAGATACGCAGTATTTT.

The V call is TRBV5-1, the J call TRBJ2-5; D might be TRBD1 (6 bases). Germline CDR1 reads SGHRS; CDR2 reads YFSETQ. Deletions cut 0 bases from V and 0 bases from J, with 6 bases between. The CDR3 has 14 residues. The CDR3 DNA sequence: TGCGCCAGCAGCTTGGGGACAGACCAAGAGACCCAGTACTTC. Translation: CASSLGTDQETQYF.

The chain is built from TRBV28 and TRBJ1-3, with unresolved D. CDR1 is MDHEN and CDR2 is SYDVKM in the germline V gene. V lost 2 bases to trimming and J lost 1 base, with 9 bases between them. This CDR3 contains 15 residues. The CDR3 DNA is TGTGCCAGCAGTTTAGTGAGTTCTTCTGGAAACACCATATATTTT. It specifies CASSLVSSSGNTIYF.

This chain links TRBV11-2 with TRBJ2-3, with 9 bases matching TRBD1. The CDR3 runs 15 residues. The germline V gene encodes CDR1 SGHAT and CDR2 FQNNGV. The V segment lost 6 bases and the J segment 5 bases; nucleotides outside the gene matches: 9. This chain's CDR3 is CASRVQGALRDTQYF. CDR3 in DNA: TGTGCCAGCAGGGTACAGGGGGCGCTCAGAGATACGCAGTATTTT.

The gene calls are TRBV29-1 and TRBJ2-1; the match to TRBD1 covers 8 bases. The CDR3 loop spans 14 amino acids. The germline V gene encodes CDR1 SQVTM and CDR2 ANQGSEA. V trimming: 7 bases; J trimming: 0 bases; junction bases outside the gene matches: 5. This CDR3 is CSAMDRVSYNEQFF. For the CDR3, the DNA is TGCAGCGCTATGGACAGGGTCTCCTACAATGAGCAGTTCTTC.

The gene calls are TRBV5-1 and TRBJ1-2; D is possibly TRBD1 (5 bases). Per germline, CDR1 SGHRS and CDR2 YFSETQ. The CDR3 spans 13 residues. V was trimmed by 0 bases and J by 8 bases, leaving 11 bases between them. CDR3 DNA: TGCGCCAGCAGCTTGGTAGGGGCAAAAGGCTACACCTTC. Its translation: CASSLVGAKGYTF.

J is TRBJ2-1 and V is TRBV7-2; D perhaps matches TRBD2 (6 bases). Germline CDR1 and CDR2: SGHTA and FQGNSA. The CDR3 extends over 16 amino acids. Trimming took off 4 bases at V and 4 bases at J, with 17 bases between the two ends. CDR3 nucleotide sequence: TGTGCCAGCAGCTCCACTGGCGGGGCTGAGTACAATGAGCAGTTCTTC. This sequence encodes CASSSTGGAEYNEQFF.

Comments on this clone: At one of its ends the junction is not consistent with the germline gene, which may arise from a read error. The chain has TRBV2 and TRBJ2-3, with a weak D call TRBD2 (5 bases). Germline lookup yields CDR1 SNHLY and CDR2 FYNNEI. The CDR3 spans 12 residues. CDR3 in amino acids: CASSFGPRERNF. The CDR3 DNA reads as TGTGCCAGCAGTTTCGGGCCTAGGGAGAGGAATTTT.

This sequence joins TRBV10-3 and TRBJ1-2, with 7 nucleotides matching TRBD1. The germline gives CDR1 ENHRY, CDR2 SYGVKD. The CDR3 loop spans 13 amino acids. V was clipped by 2 bases and J by 4 bases; unmatched bases: 1. The CDR3 sequence is CAISETGVYGYTF. The CDR3 DNA reads as TGTGCCATCAGTGAGACAGGGGTCTATGGCTACACCTTC.

V is TRBV5-1 and J is TRBJ2-2; D is perhaps TRBD1 (6 bases). Per germline, CDR1 SGHRS and CDR2 YFSETQ. V shed 0 bases and J shed 0 bases, with 9 bases lying between them. The CDR3 sequence is 16 residues long. The CDR3 coding sequence is TGCGCCAGCAGCTTGGTACAGGGTTCGAACACCGGGGAGCTGTTTTTT. It specifies CASSLVQGSNTGELFF.

This chain uses TRBV19 with TRBJ1-2; tentative D call: TRBD1 (5 bases). CDR3 length: 14 amino acids. Germline-derived CDR1 and CDR2 are LNHDA and SQIVND (reference sequence). V was shortened by 5 bases and J by 8 bases, with 18 bases between the two germline ends. Here the CDR3 reads CASSLTGGITGYTF. CDR3 nucleotide sequence: TGTGCCAGTAGTCTCACCGGGGGAATTACAGGCTACACCTTC. Together with reference TRBV19 and TRBJ1-2, the CDR3 gives the full variable domain: DGGITQSPKYLFRKEGQNVTLSCEQNLNHDAMYWYRQDPGQGLRLIYYSQIVNDFQKGDIAEGYSVSREKKESFPLTVTSAQKNPTAFYLCASSLTGGITGYTFGSGTRLTVV.

The CDR3 reads CASSLEGAAGGQVPEQFF. Here the CDR3 DNA reads TGTGCCAGCAGCTTAGAGGGTGCAGCGGGGGGGCAAGTTCCTGAGCAGTTCTTC. The chain joins TRBV7-6 to TRBJ2-1; 10 bases are shared with TRBD2. CDR1 and CDR2 from the germline V gene are SGHVS and FNYEAQ. J was trimmed by 9 bases and V by 1 base; bases with no gene match: 15. The CDR3 has 18 amino acids.

This sequence joins TRBV5-1 and TRBJ1-2; perhaps TRBD1 as D (6 bases). The V gene lost 2 bases and the J gene lost 6 bases, with 11 bases spanning the gap. CDR3 size: 13 residues. In germline, CDR1 is SGHRS, CDR2 YFSETQ. CDR3 region: CASSFGRGDGYTF. The CDR3 nucleotides read TGCGCCAGCAGCTTCGGCAGGGGCGATGGCTACACCTTC.

V usage is TRBV7-9 and J usage is TRBJ2-1; possible D gene TRBD2, 6 bases. CDR3 length equals 15 residues. Germline V CDR1 and CDR2: SEHNR, FQNEAQ (reference sequence). V lost 1 base and J 6 bases, leaving 13 bases between the germline ends. The CDR3 nucleotides read TGTGCCAGCAGCTTAGATAGCGGACGCCGCAATGAGCAGTTCTTC. Translated: CASSLDSGRRNEQFF.